Following are 28 T cell receptor beta chains from one sample sequenced in a study of beta chain features in type 1 diabetes. The whole isolated RNA underwent reverse transcription, so sequencing captured expressed TCRB transcripts. Data came from immunoSEQ multiplex PCR; TCRdb stores just in-frame clones and leaves some out. The sample yields roughly 230,000 clones, more than 9% seen once. Material for sequencing was naive CD4+ T cells from blood. Source of these receptors: a woman aged 18-29 years in good health.

This clone has only a few counts. The junction departs from germline at one end; a sequencing error may be responsible. The rearrangement links TRBV5-5 to TRBJ1-6, with 9 nucleotides matching TRBD1. The length of the CDR3 is 15 residues. Looked up from germline, CDR1 is SGHKS and CDR2 is YYEKEE (reference sequence). The CDR3 spells CASSLPGQGITRGAF. CDR3 nucleotide sequence: TGTGCCAGCAGCTTACCGGGACAGGGCATAACTCGGGGCGCTTTT.

This clone appeared a few times. The same CDR3 can be traced to other DNA sequences in this sample. This chain connects TRBV6-5 to TRBJ2-7, with TRBD2 as a possible D gene (6 bases). This CDR3 has 14 amino acids. CDR1 is MNHEY and CDR2 is SVGAGI in the germline V gene. V was pared by 0 bases and J by 3 bases, with 9 bases between. The CDR3 region is CASSYSGLHYEQYF. The CDR3 DNA is TGTGCCAGCAGTTACTCCGGACTACACTACGAGCAGTACTTC.

The chain links TRBV5-1 to TRBJ2-7, with TRBD2 matching 8 bases. V lost 7 bases, J lost 3 bases, and 6 bases stayed unmatched. The CDR3 is 13 residues long. Germline loops: CDR1 SGHRS, CDR2 YFSETQ. CDR3 in DNA: TGCGCCAGCTCACTAGCGGCGATCTACGAGCAGTACTTC. Encoded protein: CASSLAAIYEQYF. Full variable domain (missing parts from reference TRBV5-1 and TRBJ2-7): KAGVTQTPRYLIKTRGQQVTLSCSPISGHRSVSWYQQTPGQGLQFLFEYFSETQRNKGNFPGRFSGRQFSNSRSEMNVSTLELGDSALYLCASSLAAIYEQYFGPGTRLTVT.

A few counts support this clone. The genes are TRBV6-1 and TRBJ1-1; D call uncertain. Trimming shortened V by 3 bases and J by 8 bases, and 13 bases separated the two germline ends. Germline-derived CDR1 and CDR2 are MNHNS and SASEGT. The CDR3 length is 13 residues. The CDR3: CASSEARQFEAFF. In nucleotides, the CDR3 is TGTGCCAGCAGTGAGGCGAGGCAGTTCGAAGCTTTCTTT.

In its sample, this clone was seen a few times. The V and J genes are TRBV30 and TRBJ1-1; 9 nucleotides agree with TRBD1. The CDR3 sequence is 16 residues long. V lost 4 bases and J lost 3; bases outside the gene matches: 12. Germline CDR1 is GTSNPN and CDR2 is SVGIG (reference sequence). DNA of the CDR3: TGTGCCTGGACCCCTGACAGGGGGAGTTGGGACACTGAAGCTTTCTTT. Protein: CAWTPDRGSWDTEAFF. Together with reference TRBV30 and TRBJ1-1, the CDR3 gives the full variable domain: SQTIHQWPATLVQPVGSPLSLECTVEGTSNPNLYWYRQAAGRGLQLLFYSVGIGQISSEVPQNLSASRPQDRQFILSSKKLLLSDSGFYLCAWTPDRGSWDTEAFFGQGTRLTVV.

This clone was found a few times. The genes are TRBV5-1 and TRBJ2-7; TRBD2 aligns across 9 bases. V lost 4 bases and J lost 2; bases outside the gene matches: 10. CDR3 length: 16 amino acids. Germline CDR1 and CDR2: SGHRS and YFSETQ. DNA of the CDR3: TGCGCCAGCAGCCTGCTAGCGGGGCCTGTTACCTACGAGCAGTACTTC. It yields the protein CASSLLAGPVTYEQYF.

The chain recombines TRBV4-1 with TRBJ2-3, with TRBD2 identical over 9 bases. The CDR3 runs to 17 residues. Trimming removed 2 bases from V and 0 bases from J; junction bases left unmatched: 6. Germline CDR1 MGHRA, CDR2 YSYEKL. In nucleotides, the CDR3 is TGCGCCAGCAGCCAACTTCCTAGCGGGACTAGCACAGATACGCAGTATTTT. This gives the protein CASSQLPSGTSTDTQYF.

The chain is built from TRBV10-3 and TRBJ1-1; 7 bases match TRBD1. Germline V gene lookup returns CDR1 ENHRY and CDR2 SYGVKD. Unmatched junction bases numbered 11, after V lost 0 bases and J lost 4 bases. The CDR3 totals 17 residues. The CDR3 spells CAISESYDRAGRTEAFF. The CDR3 region has the DNA TGTGCCATCAGTGAGTCCTATGACAGGGCTGGGCGCACTGAAGCTTTCTTT.

The chain joins TRBV11-3 to TRBJ2-7, with TRBD1 matching 7 bases. CDR1 and CDR2 (germline): SGHNT, YENEEA. The junction had 7 bases not matched to a gene; V was cut back by 4 bases and J by 7 bases. The CDR3 runs to 13 residues. CDR3 in amino acids: CASSSRTGGEQYF. The CDR3 DNA is TGTGCCAGCAGCTCCAGGACAGGCGGAGAGCAGTACTTC. Full variable domain (rest looked up from reference TRBV11-3 and TRBJ2-7): EAGVVQSPRYKIIEKKQPVAFWCNPISGHNTLYWYLQNLGQGPELLIRYENEEAVDDSQLPKDRFSAERLKGVDSTLKIQPAELGDSAVYLCASSSRTGGEQYFGPGTRLTVT.

The V gene is TRBV7-9, the J gene TRBJ2-2; 12 bases align to TRBD2. This CDR3 region has 17 residues. Trimming took 5 bases from V and 3 from J; bases not matched to a gene: 7. CDR1 is SEHNR, CDR2 FQNEAQ, per germline (reference sequence). CDR3 in amino acids: CASSTRTSGTDTGELFF. The CDR3 nucleotides are TGTGCCAGCAGCACCCGGACTAGCGGGACTGACACCGGGGAGCTGTTTTTT. Complete variable domain (other parts from reference TRBV7-9 and TRBJ2-2): DTGVSQNPRHKITKRGQNVTFRCDPISEHNRLYWYRQTLGQGPEFLTYFQNEAQLEKSRLLSDRFSAERPKGSFSTLEIQRTEQGDSAMYLCASSTRTSGTDTGELFFGEGSRLTVL.

The V call is TRBV6-1, the J call TRBJ2-2; 10 bases are a match to TRBD1. J was trimmed by 4 bases and V by 6 bases; bases with no gene match: 2. The CDR3 sequence is 14 residues long. Germline V gene sequence: CDR1 MNHNS, CDR2 SASEGT. DNA of the CDR3: TGTGCCAGCAGCTGGACAGGGGGCACCGGGGAGCTGTTTTTT. Its protein product is CASSWTGGTGELFF.

This clone has more than one count but fewer than ten. V and J are TRBV9 and TRBJ2-5; TRBD2 agrees at 7 bases. Trimming took 0 bases from V and 4 from J; bases not matched to a gene: 6. Germline V CDR1 and CDR2: SGDLS, YYNGEE. This CDR3 comprises 15 residues. The chain's CDR3 is CASSVVSGTIETQYF. As DNA, the CDR3 is TGTGCCAGCAGCGTAGTCTCCGGGACTATAGAGACCCAGTACTTC.

V usage is TRBV2 and J usage is TRBJ2-7; D is undetermined. Germline CDR1 and CDR2: SNHLY and FYNNEI. The CDR3 spans 15 residues. V was shortened by 6 bases and J by 3 bases, with 18 bases between the two germline ends. CDR3 DNA sequence: TGTGCCAGCAGCGTGACGGGTGCAATTGACTACGAGCAGTACTTC. Translating it yields CASSVTGAIDYEQYF. Full variable domain (remainder filled in from reference TRBV2 and TRBJ2-7): EPEVTQTPSHQVTQMGQEVILRCVPISNHLYFYWYRQILGQKVEFLVSFYNNEISEKSEIFDDQFSVERPDGSNFTLKIRSTKLEDSAMYFCASSVTGAIDYEQYFGPGTRLTVT.

This clone was observed a single time. V and J are TRBV19 and TRBJ2-2; 12 bases agree with TRBD1. Germline assignment: CDR1 LNHDA and CDR2 SQIVND (reference sequence). The CDR3 contains 15 residues. Trimming took 6 bases from V and 6 from J; bases not matched to a gene: 5. The CDR3 here is CASRMGQGAAGELFF. The CDR3 DNA sequence: TGTGCCAGTAGAATGGGACAGGGGGCCGCCGGGGAGCTGTTTTTT.

The rearrangement uses TRBV19 and TRBJ2-7, with D possibly matching TRBD1 (5 bases). The CDR3 sequence is 13 residues long. Looked up from germline, CDR1 is LNHDA and CDR2 is SQIVND (reference sequence). V lost 7 bases, J lost 3 bases, and 13 bases lay in between. CDR3 DNA: TGTGCCAGTAAGGACACAGGCAACTACGAGCAGTACTTC. Translating gives CASKDTGNYEQYF. Looking up the rest from reference TRBV19 and TRBJ2-7 gives the full variable domain: DGGITQSPKYLFRKEGQNVTLSCEQNLNHDAMYWYRQDPGQGLRLIYYSQIVNDFQKGDIAEGYSVSREKKESFPLTVTSAQKNPTAFYLCASKDTGNYEQYFGPGTRLTVT.

This clone was seen more than once but under ten times. The chain combines TRBV27 with TRBJ1-1; 7 bases match TRBD1. Germline V gene lookup returns CDR1 MNHEY and CDR2 SMNVEV (reference sequence). V lost 6 bases, J lost 7 bases, and 5 bases stayed unmatched. The CDR3 sequence is 12 residues long. CDR3 nucleotide sequence: TGTGCCAGCAGGGGGGGACAGCTTGAAGCTTTCTTT. Residues: CASRGGQLEAFF.

This clone has only a few counts. The V and J genes are TRBV9 and TRBJ2-3, with 7 nucleotides matching TRBD2. Germline V gene lookup returns CDR1 SGDLS and CDR2 YYNGEE. Trimming took 4 bases from V and 5 from J; bases not matched to a gene: 13. The CDR3 spans 16 residues. CDR3 residues: CASSPLGAGAGDTQYF. For the CDR3, the DNA is TGTGCCAGCAGCCCCCTCGGGGCGGGAGCCGGAGATACGCAGTATTTT.

The table lists this clone with many counts. The rearrangement uses TRBV28 and TRBJ2-1; 10 bases are a match to TRBD2. The germline CDR1 and CDR2 sequences are MDHEN and SYDVKM. The CDR3 runs to 13 residues. V gave up 10 bases and J gave up 6 bases; unmatched junction bases: 6. The CDR3 coding sequence is TGTGCCACAGGTGCTAGCGGGAGCAATGAGCAGTTCTTC. Translating gives CATGASGSNEQFF.

The chain is built from TRBV5-6 and TRBJ2-1; 12 bases agree with TRBD2. V trimming: 4 bases; J trimming: 0 bases; junction bases outside the gene matches: 8. CDR3 length: 18 residues. Germline loops: CDR1 SGHDT, CDR2 YYEEEE. The chain's CDR3 is CASSATSGSSASYNEQFF. The CDR3 nucleotides are TGTGCCAGCAGCGCGACTAGCGGGAGCTCCGCCTCCTACAATGAGCAGTTCTTC. Complete variable domain (other parts from reference TRBV5-6 and TRBJ2-1): DAGVTQSPTHLIKTRGQQVTLRCSPKSGHDTVSWYQQALGQGPQFIFQYYEEEERQRGNFPDRFSGHQFPNYSSELNVNALLLGDSALYLCASSATSGSSASYNEQFFGPGTRLTVL.

This chain uses TRBV5-1 with TRBJ2-3; 7 bases map to TRBD1. The CDR3 contains 15 residues. In germline, CDR1 is SGHRS, CDR2 YFSETQ. Trimming took 5 bases from V and 1 from J; bases not matched to a gene: 7. The CDR3 nucleotides read TGCGCCAGCAGTGCAGGGGGTTCTGGCACAGATACGCAGTATTTT. Protein: CASSAGGSGTDTQYF.

With respect to this clone: One end of the junction fails to match germline, which may point to a read error. This chain links TRBV4-1 with TRBJ1-2, with a possible D match to TRBD1 (5 bases). CDR1 is MGHRA and CDR2 is YSYEKL in the germline V gene. This CDR3 contains 12 residues. The CDR3 reads CASSGAEWGGRF. DNA of the CDR3: TGCGCCAGCAGCGGCGCAGAGTGGGGCGGTAGGTTC.

This clone came up a few times. The rearrangement joins TRBV30 to TRBJ1-3; possibly TRBD1 for D (5 bases). Trimming cost V 0 bases and J 4 bases, with 10 bases left between them. Germline CDR1 and CDR2: GTSNPN and SVGIG (reference sequence). The CDR3 is made up of 14 amino acids. CDR3 nucleotide sequence: TGTGCCTGGAGTGTAAGGGGATCCGGAAACACCATATATTTT. Translating it yields CAWSVRGSGNTIYF.

This clone has just a few counts. V is TRBV7-3 and J is TRBJ2-1; maybe TRBD2 (7 bases). This CDR3 region has 14 residues. V dropped 4 bases and J dropped 7 bases, with 14 bases sitting between them. The V gene's germline CDR1 is SGHTA and CDR2 FQGTGA. The CDR3 nucleotides are TGTGCCAGCAGCTATGTCGGGGGGACAAATGAGCAGTTCTTC. This gives the protein CASSYVGGTNEQFF. Using reference TRBV7-3 and TRBJ2-1 for the parts outside the CDR3, the full variable domain is GAGVSQTPSNKVTEKGKYVELRCDPISGHTALYWYRQSLGQGPEFLIYFQGTGAADDSGLPNDRFFAVRPEGSVSTLKIQRTERGDSAVYLCASSYVGGTNEQFFGPGTRLTVL.

This clone was counted a few times. V gene TRBV7-9 combines with J gene TRBJ2-2; 8 bases match TRBD2. Germline V CDR1 and CDR2: SEHNR, FQNEAQ (reference sequence). The CDR3 contains 14 residues. J was trimmed by 5 bases and V by 5 bases; bases with no gene match: 4. DNA for the CDR3: TGTGCCAGCAGCCGAGCTAGCGGGACCGGGGAGCTGTTTTTT. It yields the protein CASSRASGTGELFF.

This clone was seen only a few times. This rearrangement joins TRBV9 to TRBJ2-3; no reliable D call. CDR3 length: 12 amino acids. From germline, CDR1 is SGDLS and CDR2 YYNGEE. Trimming shortened V by 0 bases and J by 4 bases, and 3 bases separated the two germline ends. The CDR3 region is CASSVGADTQYF. CDR3 DNA sequence: TGTGCCAGCAGCGTAGGCGCAGATACGCAGTATTTT. Variable domain in full (rest from reference TRBV9 and TRBJ2-3): DSGVTQTPKHLITATGQRVTLRCSPRSGDLSVYWYQQSLDQGLQFLIQYYNGEERAKGNILERFSAQQFPDLHSELNLSSLELGDSALYFCASSVGADTQYFGPGTRLTVL.

The sample holds a few counts of this clone. The chain links TRBV11-2 to TRBJ2-7; D may be TRBD1 (5 bases). The V end lost 5 bases, the J end lost 2 bases, and 13 bases lay between the germline ends. The CDR3 sequence is 14 residues long. Per the germline V gene, CDR1 is SGHAT and CDR2 is FQNNGV. This CDR3 reads CASSRMGQAYEQYF. In DNA form, the CDR3 reads TGTGCCAGCAGCCGGATGGGGCAGGCCTACGAGCAGTACTTC.

The J gene is TRBJ2-1, the V gene TRBV7-9; 8 nucleotides match TRBD2. Germline V gene data show CDR1 as SEHNR and CDR2 as FQNEAQ (reference sequence). The CDR3 loop spans 16 amino acids. The V segment lost 3 bases and the J segment 6 bases; nucleotides outside the gene matches: 10. In DNA form, the CDR3 reads TGTGCCAGCAGCTTCTTTAGCGGGGTGGACTTCAATGAGCAGTTCTTC. Its translation is CASSFFSGVDFNEQFF.

This clone was seen more than once but under ten times. This rearrangement joins TRBV30 to TRBJ2-7; 8 bases map to TRBD1. Germline CDR1 and CDR2: GTSNPN and SVGIG (reference sequence). J gave up 4 bases and V 1 base, and 9 bases lay outside the gene matches. The CDR3 extends over 15 amino acids. CDR3 coding DNA: TGTGCCTGGAGTGCCGGGACTCAGGGGGCGTACGAGCAGTACTTC. It yields the protein CAWSAGTQGAYEQYF. The full variable domain, rest sourced from reference TRBV30 and TRBJ2-7, is SQTIHQWPATLVQPVGSPLSLECTVEGTSNPNLYWYRQAAGRGLQLLFYSVGIGQISSEVPQNLSASRPQDRQFILSSKKLLLSDSGFYLCAWSAGTQGAYEQYFGPGTRLTVT.